The next 24 T cell receptor beta chains were all read from a single sample in a study of T cell changes during pregnancy in multiple sclerosis. Libraries were prepared by immunoSEQ multiplex PCR; TCRdb keeps only in-frame clonotypes and omits some of them. The sample lists some 64,000 clones, around 90% occurring once. The sample consisted of peripheral blood, taken after pregnancy. These receptors were collected from a female donor with multiple sclerosis, enrolled in a pregnancy study.

This clone was found once. The V call is TRBV7-9, the J call TRBJ1-1, with D possibly TRBD1 on 5 matching bases. The CDR3 loop spans 12 amino acids. CDR1 is SEHNR, CDR2 FQNEAQ, per germline (reference sequence). V was pared by 5 bases and J by 6 bases, with 10 bases between. This chain's CDR3 is CASSRGGSEAFF. CDR3 nucleotide sequence: TGTGCCAGCAGCCGCGGGGGGTCTGAAGCTTTCTTT.

A word on this clone: Other DNA sequences in this specimen translate into the identical CDR3. The J gene is TRBJ1-3, the V gene TRBV20-1; D not certain. V gave up 3 bases and J gave up 4 bases, with 4 bases separating them. Germline V gene data show CDR1 as DFQATT and CDR2 as SNEGSKA (reference sequence). The CDR3 loop spans 11 amino acids. Here the CDR3 reads CSARTGNTIYF. CDR3 DNA: TGCAGTGCTAGGACAGGAAACACCATATATTTT.

The V call is TRBV2, the J call TRBJ2-7; 10 bases fit TRBD2. Germline CDR1 SNHLY, CDR2 FYNNEI. This CDR3 contains 13 residues. V gave up 8 bases and J gave up 5 bases; unmatched junction bases: 6. CDR3 DNA sequence: TGTGCCAGCGCGCTAGCGGGAGTTGACGAGCAGTACTTC. This codes for CASALAGVDEQYF.

The chain links TRBV19 to TRBJ2-7; TRBD1 matches 11 bases. The CDR3 totals 17 residues. Per the germline V gene, CDR1 is LNHDA and CDR2 is SQIVND (reference sequence). V shed 0 bases, J shed 3 bases, and the junction held 7 bases outside the gene matches. Here the CDR3 reads CASSIEVRTGGIYEQYF. The DNA of the CDR3 is TGTGCCAGTAGTATAGAGGTACGGACAGGGGGCATCTACGAGCAGTACTTC.

The rearrangement joins TRBV28 to TRBJ2-7, with TRBD2 matching 10 bases. The CDR3 spans 15 residues. Germline V gene sequence: CDR1 MDHEN, CDR2 SYDVKM. V dropped 2 bases and J dropped 1; count of bases not matched to a gene: 2. CDR3 amino acids: CASSLISGRSYEQYF. Written as DNA, the CDR3 is TGTGCCAGCAGTTTAATTAGCGGGAGGTCCTACGAGCAGTACTTC.

V gene TRBV15 combines with J gene TRBJ2-3, with D tentatively TRBD1 (5 bases). This CDR3 spans 17 amino acids. Germline assignment: CDR1 LNHNV and CDR2 YYDKDF (reference sequence). Trimming shortened V by 5 bases and J by 0 bases, and 18 bases separated the two germline ends. CDR3 sequence (DNA): TGTGCCACCAGCCAAAAATGGGGCTCGGAGAGCACAGATACGCAGTATTTT. Translated: CATSQKWGSESTDTQYF.

This clone was seen a single time. The chain uses TRBV5-6 and TRBJ2-3; weak D call: TRBD2 (5 bases). The germline CDR1 and CDR2 sequences are SGHDT and YYEEEE. Deletions cut 1 base from V and 0 bases from J, with 9 bases between. The CDR3 loop spans 15 amino acids. The DNA for the CDR3 is TGTGCCAGCAGCTTGTTGGGAGCCAGCACAGATACGCAGTATTTT. Translating it yields CASSLLGASTDTQYF.

The chain has TRBV6-5 and TRBJ2-1, with TRBD1 identical over 7 bases. V dropped 2 bases and J dropped 4; count of bases not matched to a gene: 5. The CDR3 sequence is 15 residues long. Germline CDR1 and CDR2: MNHEY and SVGAGI. The CDR3 loop is CASSYTGTAYNEQFF. The CDR3 nucleotides are TGTGCCAGCAGTTACACCGGGACAGCGTACAATGAGCAGTTCTTC.

The chain combines TRBV5-1 with TRBJ1-4; 7 bases agree with TRBD1. The trim removed 3 bases at V and 5 bases at J, leaving 7 bases unmatched. Germline V gives CDR1 SGHRS, CDR2 YFSETQ. This CDR3 spans 15 amino acids. CDR3 DNA: TGCGCCAGCAGCTCAGAGGGGGCGGGAAATGAAAAACTGTTTTTT. Protein sequence: CASSSEGAGNEKLFF.

V gene TRBV10-1 combines with J gene TRBJ2-7; D not certain. Deletions cut 0 bases from V and 6 bases from J, with 12 bases between. The V gene's germline CDR1 is WNHNN and CDR2 SYGVQD (reference sequence). The CDR3 is made up of 14 amino acids. The CDR3 bases are TGCGCCAGCAGTGAGTCGAGGTCGAGAGCCGAGCAGTACTTC. This encodes CASSESRSRAEQYF.

The rearrangement uses TRBV5-1 and TRBJ2-2, with 7 positions matching TRBD1. The trim removed 1 base at V and 5 bases at J, leaving 8 bases unmatched. The CDR3 covers 16 residues. Per the germline V gene, CDR1 is SGHRS and CDR2 is YFSETQ. CDR3 in amino acids: CASSLIWTGVTGELFF. For the CDR3, the DNA is TGCGCCAGCAGCTTGATATGGACAGGCGTTACCGGGGAGCTGTTTTTT. Full variable domain (remainder filled in from reference TRBV5-1 and TRBJ2-2): KAGVTQTPRYLIKTRGQQVTLSCSPISGHRSVSWYQQTPGQGLQFLFEYFSETQRNKGNFPGRFSGRQFSNSRSEMNVSTLELGDSALYLCASSLIWTGVTGELFFGEGSRLTVL.

This chain connects TRBV11-2 to TRBJ2-3; 9 nucleotides line up with TRBD2. V lost 3 bases to trimming and J lost 3 bases; unmatched junction nucleotides: 1. Germline V gene lookup returns CDR1 SGHAT and CDR2 FQNNGV. The CDR3 extends over 14 amino acids. The chain's CDR3 is CASSFGLATDTQYF. The CDR3 nucleotides read TGTGCCAGCAGCTTCGGACTAGCGACAGATACGCAGTATTTT.

The chain combines TRBV7-9 with TRBJ1-5; TRBD1 agrees at 7 bases. Looked up from germline, CDR1 is SEHNR and CDR2 is FQNEAQ (reference sequence). This CDR3 spans 17 amino acids. The junction had 11 bases not matched to a gene; V was cut back by 1 base and J by 5 bases. The CDR3 reads CASSLVIGGAGDQPQHF. In DNA, the CDR3 is TGTGCCAGCAGCTTAGTGATAGGGGGCGCTGGGGATCAGCCCCAGCATTTT. Combining the CDR3 with reference TRBV7-9 and TRBJ1-5 gives the whole variable domain DTGVSQNPRHKITKRGQNVTFRCDPISEHNRLYWYRQTLGQGPEFLTYFQNEAQLEKSRLLSDRFSAERPKGSFSTLEIQRTEQGDSAMYLCASSLVIGGAGDQPQHFGDGTRLSIL.

The rearrangement uses TRBV7-7 and TRBJ2-3, with TRBD2 as a possible D gene (5 bases). V was pared by 5 bases and J by 1 base, with 13 bases between. Per germline, CDR1 SSHAT and CDR2 FNYEAQ (reference sequence). The CDR3 length is 15 residues. CDR3 in DNA: TGTGCCAGCAGCCCACGTCGGGGAGGCACAGATACGCAGTATTTT. It codes for CASSPRRGGTDTQYF.

This rearrangement joins TRBV2 to TRBJ1-5; D is unresolved. Deletions cut 8 bases from V and 9 bases from J, with 17 bases between. Germline loops: CDR1 SNHLY, CDR2 FYNNEI. This CDR3 contains 13 residues. The CDR3 DNA reads TGTGCCAGCGCCTACAGCAGTTATTTGCCCCAGCATTTT. Translated, it gives CASAYSSYLPQHF.

DNA for the CDR3: TGTGCCAGCAGCTTATTAACAGGGACCACCACTGAAGCTTTCTTT. This sequence encodes CASSLLTGTTTEAFF. The chain joins TRBV7-9 to TRBJ1-1, with D possibly matching TRBD1 (6 bases). The CDR3 spans 15 residues. CDR1 SEHNR and CDR2 FQNEAQ come from the germline V gene (reference sequence). V shed 2 bases and J shed 4 bases, with 14 bases lying between them.

The chain combines TRBV19 with TRBJ2-1; D gene unclear. Germline values: CDR1 LNHDA, CDR2 SQIVND (reference sequence). Trimming shortened V by 3 bases and J by 9 bases, and 15 bases separated the two germline ends. The CDR3 covers 14 residues. The CDR3 DNA reads as TGTGCCAGTAGTATCGTACCAGCTAGTATTGAGCAGTTCTTC. The encoded protein is CASSIVPASIEQFF.

The chain couples TRBV15 to TRBJ2-7, with D possibly matching TRBD1 (5 bases). Germline CDR1 and CDR2: LNHNV and YYDKDF (reference sequence). CDR3 length equals 14 residues. V was cut by 0 bases and J by 1 base, with 7 bases left in between. CDR3 protein: CATSRDRDSYEQYF. Written as DNA, the CDR3 is TGTGCCACCAGCAGAGACAGGGATTCCTACGAGCAGTACTTC.

This rearrangement joins TRBV18 to TRBJ1-1; 7 nucleotides align to TRBD1. The germline CDR1 and CDR2 sequences are KGHSH and LQKENI. The CDR3 totals 16 residues. Trimming cost V 0 bases and J 3 bases; bases outside gene matches: 7. The DNA of the CDR3 is TGTGCCAGCTCACCACCGAGTAGGGGGCACGACACTGAAGCTTTCTTT. It specifies CASSPPSRGHDTEAFF.

The J gene is TRBJ2-5, the V gene TRBV5-1; 7 bases map to TRBD2. Losses at the gene ends were 6 bases for V and 5 bases for J; bases not matched to a gene: 7. Germline-derived CDR1 and CDR2 are SGHRS and YFSETQ. CDR3 size: 13 residues. The CDR3 bases are TGCGCCAGCACTTCACGGGAGGCGGAGACCCAGTACTTC. This encodes CASTSREAETQYF. Using reference TRBV5-1 and TRBJ2-5 for the parts outside the CDR3, the full variable domain is KAGVTQTPRYLIKTRGQQVTLSCSPISGHRSVSWYQQTPGQGLQFLFEYFSETQRNKGNFPGRFSGRQFSNSRSEMNVSTLELGDSALYLCASTSREAETQYFGPGTRLLVL.

V gene TRBV30 combines with J gene TRBJ1-5; tentative D call: TRBD1 (6 bases). The CDR3 spans 15 residues. CDR1 and CDR2 (germline): GTSNPN, SVGIG (reference sequence). Trimming removed 3 bases at V and 2 bases at J, with 14 bases between. In nucleotides, the CDR3 is TGTGCCTGGAGCCAGGGGCAGGGAGGCAATCAGCCCCAGCATTTT. It encodes CAWSQGQGGNQPQHF.

The chain combines TRBV2 with TRBJ1-1, with TRBD1 matching over 9 bases. Unmatched junction bases numbered 7, after V lost 7 bases and J lost 4 bases. The CDR3 spans 14 residues. Germline V gene lookup returns CDR1 SNHLY and CDR2 FYNNEI. DNA for the CDR3: TGTGCCAGCAACCAAAACAGGGGGCGCACTGAAGCTTTCTTT. It yields the protein CASNQNRGRTEAFF.

J is TRBJ2-1 and V is TRBV29-1, with D possibly matching TRBD2 (6 bases). The CDR3 is 13 amino acids. Per germline, CDR1 SQVTM and CDR2 ANQGSEA. Trimming shortened V by 6 bases and J by 0 bases, and 9 bases separated the two germline ends. Here the CDR3 reads CSVIADSYNEQFF. For the CDR3, the DNA is TGCAGCGTAATAGCGGACTCCTACAATGAGCAGTTCTTC.

V gene TRBV13 combines with J gene TRBJ1-3; TRBD1 matches at 7 bases. The germline V gene encodes CDR1 PRHDT and CDR2 FYEKMQ (reference sequence). This CDR3 region has 16 residues. Losses at the gene ends were 0 bases for V and 4 bases for J; bases not matched to a gene: 6. The CDR3 sequence is CASSLGVTGTGNTIYF. For the CDR3, the DNA is TGTGCCAGCAGCTTAGGCGTGACAGGGACAGGAAACACCATATATTTT.